One T cell receptor (beta chain) is described in this entry. The data derive from a study of T cells in Graves' hyperthyroidism and ophthalmopathy. The source material, RNA transcripts, was used to amplify TCR beta CDR3 regions. RT-PCR in the first round (using the HTBI primer set) targeted the TCR CDR3. Using its own MiXCR run on the multiplex PCR reads, TCRdb lists one record per CDR3 protein. The sample records under 400,000 distinct CDR3 sequences, approximately 14% being singletons. Source material: blood. The TCR sequence derives from a woman under 30 with Graves' hyperthyroidism that later progressed to Graves' ophthalmopathy.

CDR3: CASSLAPSGSSYNEQFF. CDR3 nucleotide sequence: TGTGCCAGCAGCTTAGCGCCCAGCGGGAGCTCCTACAATGAGCAGTTCTTC. The chain uses TRBV7-9 and TRBJ2-1, with TRBD2 matching 8 bases. Trimming took 0 bases from V and 0 from J; bases not matched to a gene: 4. CDR3 length equals 17 residues. CDR1 is SEHNR and CDR2 is FQNEAQ in the germline V gene (reference sequence).